This T cell receptor beta chain was recovered during a study of blood T cells in healthy people across ages. With respect to this clonotype: Antigen specificity is unknown.

Notes on the study in general: A roughly linear fall in TCR beta diversity per million T cells was seen with increasing age.

With a J-beta primer mix and a sample-barcoded 5' primer, a second PCR ran about 7 to 12 cycles. MiXCR, run by TCRdb on the 5' RACE reads, gives a single entry per CDR3 protein. The table has 800,000 to 900,000 distinct CDR3 sequences, 55% to 65% seen once. Sequenced material: blood. The source is a man aged 25 to 45 in good health.

CDR3 coding DNA: TGTGCCACCAGTGATCCTGCTCCGGGACTAGCGGGGGGTTACAATGAGCAGTTCTTC. Translation: CATSDPAPGLAGGYNEQFF. V gene TRBV24-1 combines with J gene TRBJ2-1, with 15 bases matching TRBD2. The ends lost 3 bases at V and 4 bases at J; junction bases unmatched: 9. CDR1 is KGHDR, CDR2 SFDVKD, per germline. The CDR3 is made up of 19 amino acids.